This T cell receptor beta chain was identified during a study of a mutant IDH1 vaccine in newly diagnosed glioma. On the study more broadly: Patients' prior therapy spanned radiotherapy, temozolomide, or both; most underwent both.

Looked up from germline, CDR1 is LNHDA and CDR2 is SQIVND (reference sequence). The CDR3 loop spans 18 amino acids. The junction had 17 bases not matched to a gene; V was cut back by 3 bases and J by 4 bases. Time point specified: baseline, week 1 (first vaccination visit). The treatment here: pre-vaccination baseline after standard-of-care therapy. Libraries were prepared by immunoSEQ multiplex PCR; TCRdb keeps only in-frame clonotypes and omits some of them. The sample lists 65,000 to 70,000 clones; around four fifths were seen once. The chain couples TRBV19 to TRBJ1-2; 7 nucleotides align to TRBD1. The receptor was derived from a young woman with glioma. Some clones in this sample may be carry-over from other donors' samples. Specimen: peripheral blood mononuclear cells (PBMCs), collected from a glioma patient treated with radiotherapy, temozolomide or both. CDR3 region: CASSIPSAGGGRAYGYTF. The CDR3 DNA is TGTGCCAGTAGTATCCCTTCGGCAGGGGGGGGCAGGGCCTATGGCTACACCTTC. The variable domain in full, with the rest retrieved from reference TRBV19 and TRBJ1-2, is DGGITQSPKYLFRKEGQNVTLSCEQNLNHDAMYWYRQDPGQGLRLIYYSQIVNDFQKGDIAEGYSVSREKKESFPLTVTSAQKNPTAFYLCASSIPSAGGGRAYGYTFGSGTRLTVV.